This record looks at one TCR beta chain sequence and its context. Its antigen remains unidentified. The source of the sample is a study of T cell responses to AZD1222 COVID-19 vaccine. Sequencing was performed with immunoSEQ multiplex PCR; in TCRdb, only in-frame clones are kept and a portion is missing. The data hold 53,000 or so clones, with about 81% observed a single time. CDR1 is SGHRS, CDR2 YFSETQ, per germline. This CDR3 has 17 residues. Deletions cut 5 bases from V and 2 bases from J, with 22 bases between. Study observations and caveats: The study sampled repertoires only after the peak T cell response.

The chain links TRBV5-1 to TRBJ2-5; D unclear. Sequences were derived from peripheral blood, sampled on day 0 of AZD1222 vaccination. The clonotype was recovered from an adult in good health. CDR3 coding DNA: TGCGCCAGCAGAGGTGGCCCTTGGGGAATGGAGCAAGAGACCCAGTACTTC. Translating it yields CASRGGPWGMEQETQYF.